The clone carrying this T cell receptor beta chain is medium-sized by share. Its matching antigen is unknown. In the study's own analysis: Across clinicopathological groups, CDR3 differences served as the basis for building a distant-metastasis classifier for papillary thyroid cancer. TCRdb re-called the PCR reads through MiXCR. The V and J calls come from TCRdb's annotation, not from the publication. The data show around 30,000 clones, 3.5% to 5% seen once. Treatment of any kind had been given to no patient before thyroid surgery. The data were taken from a study of metastatic and nonmetastatic thyroid tumors. For the study at large: Repertoire comparisons spanned blood and tumor or nodule tissue from malignant and benign thyroid patients.

Study-wide results and limits: Malignant thyroid tumors reportedly had TCR beta diversity that was significantly higher than in benign nodules, in blood and tumor.

There are 13 residues in the CDR3. Trimming removed 3 bases from V and 5 bases from J, with 10 bases in between. Germline assignment: CDR1 KGHSY and CDR2 FQNENV. Material: blood. The clonotype comes from a female donor with papillary thyroid cancer or a benign thyroid nodule (not recorded which). Some clones in this sample may be carry-over from other donors' samples. The chain has TRBV16 and TRBJ1-2; no firm D call. The CDR3 coding sequence is TGTGCCAGCAGCCAGGGCCTACTGTATGGCTACACCTTC. Translation: CASSQGLLYGYTF.